Listed below are T cell receptor beta chains from one sample, sequenced in a study of cytomegalovirus exposure and HLA in healthy donors. Generated by immunoSEQ multiplex PCR, the TCRdb table keeps only in-frame clones and is missing some. The sample contains approximately 150,000 clones, about 80% of which appear only once. Sequencing was performed on PBMCs. The receptors were gathered from a man under 40 in good health and CMV-seronegative. The CDR3 runs from the conserved cysteine through the conserved F or W. The D gene is left open where the match is weak. Clone size is not always given. Where it is, it says once, few, many or a class for expanded clones.

>TRBD2|-|TRBV30|TRBJ2-7
CAWSETSGINEQYF
TGTGCCTGGAGTGAGACTAGCGGGATAAACGAGCAGTACTTC
>-|-|TRBV18|TRBJ2-3
CASSRSAYDTQYF
TGTGCCAGCTCACGCTCTGCGTACGATACGCAGTATTTT
>-|once|TRBV28|TRBJ2-1
CASSLRGTAYNEQFF
TGTGCCAGCAGTTTACGCGGGACAGCCTACAATGAGCAGTTCTTC
>-|-|TRBV5-1|TRBJ1-3
CASSLKGSSGNTIYF
TGCGCCAGCAGCTTAAAAGGGAGCTCTGGAAACACCATATATTTT
>TRBD2|-|TRBV7-3|TRBJ2-5
CASSSGLAVEETQYF
TGTGCCAGCAGTTCCGGACTAGCGGTGGAAGAGACCCAGTACTTC
>TRBD1|-|TRBV6-4|TRBJ2-2
CASSDSEGQGAGELFF
TGTGCCAGCAGTGACTCGGAGGGACAGGGGGCCGGGGAGCTGTTTTTT
>-|-|TRBV5-1|TRBJ1-2
CASSLEQGRDYGYTF
TGCGCCAGCAGCTTGGAACAGGGCCGTGATTATGGCTACACCTTC
>-|-|TRBV12-5|TRBJ2-5
CASQIGDQETQYF
TGTGCTAGCCAAATAGGGGACCAAGAGACCCAGTACTTC
>TRBD1|-|TRBV6-5|TRBJ1-5
CASSYSTGVEPQHF
TGTGCCAGCAGTTACTCGACAGGGGTTGAGCCCCAGCATTTT
>TRBD2|-|TRBV9|TRBJ2-7
CASSVGTSVSYEQYF
TGTGCCAGCAGCGTCGGGACTAGCGTCTCCTACGAGCAGTACTTC
>TRBD1|-|TRBV28|TRBJ1-5
CASSSPGGGGNQPQHF
TGTGCCAGCAGTTCCCCCGGAGGGGGCGGCAATCAGCCCCAGCATTTT
>TRBD1|-|TRBV4-3|TRBJ1-1
CASSHGQGATEAFF
TGCGCCAGCAGCCATGGACAGGGAGCGACTGAAGCTTTCTTT
>TRBD1|-|TRBV19|TRBJ1-1
CASSMIGDRRAFF
TGTGCCAGTAGTATGATCGGGGACAGACGGGCTTTCTTT
>-|-|TRBV28|TRBJ2-1
CASSPLLGYNEQFF
TGTGCCAGCAGTCCGCTACTAGGATACAATGAGCAGTTCTTC
>-|-|TRBV28|TRBJ1-2
CASSTRQGYTF
TGTGCCAGCAGTACCCGACAGGGCTACACCTTC
>-|few|TRBV19|TRBJ2-4
CASSRILGDIAKNIQYF
TGTGCCAGTAGTAGAATACTAGGAGACATAGCCAAAAACATTCAGTACTTC